These 10 T cell receptor beta chains came from one sample sequenced in a study of control samples from healthy donors and cancer patients. The table came from immunoSEQ multiplex PCR; TCRdb's copy has only in-frame clones and leaves some out. This repertoire shows 55,000 to 75,000 clones, roughly 86% found once; its top ten account for approximately 2.3%. Sequenced material: PBMCs. The receptors come from a woman in her forties or fifties with head and neck cancer.

V is TRBV5-8 and J is TRBJ1-5; D ambiguous. The CDR3 is 13 residues long. Looked up from germline, CDR1 is SGHTS and CDR2 is YDEGEE. V lost 7 bases and J lost 3, with 11 bases in between. CDR3 protein: CASGLGVNQPQHF. DNA of the CDR3: TGTGCCAGCGGGCTTGGGGTCAATCAGCCCCAGCATTTT. The variable domain in full, with the rest retrieved from reference TRBV5-8 and TRBJ1-5, is EAGVTQSPTHLIKTRGQQATLRCSPISGHTSVYWYQQALGLGLQFLLWYDEGEERNRGNFPPRFSGRQFPNYSSELNVNALELEDSALYLCASGLGVNQPQHFGDGTRLSIL.

This chain links TRBV30 with TRBJ1-1; possible D gene TRBD1, 5 bases. Trimming pared 3 bases from V and 6 bases from J, leaving 17 bases between. From germline, CDR1 is GTSNPN and CDR2 SVGIG (reference sequence). This CDR3 contains 14 residues. The CDR3 DNA follows: TGTGCCTGGAGGAGGACACGTACCATAGCTGAAGCTTTCTTT. Residues: CAWRRTRTIAEAFF.

This clone was seen only a few times. This chain links TRBV5-4 with TRBJ1-5; D is ambiguous. The CDR3 spans 15 residues. From germline, CDR1 is SGHNT and CDR2 YYREEE (reference sequence). Trimming shortened V by 3 bases and J by 0 bases, and 10 bases separated the two germline ends. CDR3 DNA sequence: TGTGCCAGCAGCTCGACACCTAATAGCAATCAGCCCCAGCATTTT. Translating gives CASSSTPNSNQPQHF.

J is TRBJ2-5 and V is TRBV6-6, with D possibly being TRBD2 (7 bases). V lost 8 bases and J lost 4, with 17 bases in between. The CDR3 sequence is 14 residues long. Germline CDR1 is MNHNY and CDR2 is SVGAGI (reference sequence). The CDR3 spells CASARGGPGETQYF. The CDR3, as DNA: TGTGCCAGCGCTCGCGGGGGCCCGGGAGAGACCCAGTACTTC.

V and J are TRBV2 and TRBJ2-4; 14 bases are a match to TRBD2. The length of the CDR3 is 18 residues. The germline V gene encodes CDR1 SNHLY and CDR2 FYNNEI. Unmatched junction bases numbered 10, after V lost 6 bases and J lost 3 bases. CDR3 amino acids: CASRRLAGGLVVKNIQYF. The CDR3 nucleotides are TGTGCCAGCAGACGACTAGCGGGGGGGCTAGTGGTCAAAAACATTCAGTACTTC.

This chain joins TRBV6-1 and TRBJ1-5; no reliable D call. Trimming pared 2 bases from V and 3 bases from J, leaving 5 bases between. Germline CDR1 is MNHNS and CDR2 is SASEGT. The CDR3 length is 13 residues. The CDR3 loop is CASSEIPNQPQHF. The CDR3 bases are TGTGCCAGCAGTGAAATCCCCAATCAGCCCCAGCATTTT.

This chain connects TRBV7-3 to TRBJ2-3; 9 nucleotides align to TRBD2. The V gene's germline CDR1 is SGHTA and CDR2 FQGTGA. The CDR3 spans 16 residues. Trimming cost V 5 bases and J 6 bases; bases outside gene matches: 12. For the CDR3, the DNA is TGTGCCAGCAGCGCCCTGCGCGGGGGGGCCGGGGATACGCAGTATTTT. It codes for CASSALRGGAGDTQYF.

This clone has only one observation. The rearrangement joins TRBV21-1 to TRBJ2-7; the table's D call, TRBD1, was not checked against the DNA. TRBV21-1 has pseudogene status. This CDR3 region has 14 residues. CDR3 DNA: TGTGCCAGCATCCTGGGACAGGGGGGGAACGAGCAGTACTTC. Protein product: CASILGQGGNEQYF.

The chain couples TRBV11-3 to TRBJ2-3, with D tentatively TRBD2 (5 bases). The CDR3 has 15 amino acids. The germline V gene encodes CDR1 SGHNT and CDR2 YENEEA. V was pared by 5 bases and J by 2 bases, with 14 bases between. The DNA of the CDR3 is TGTGCCAGCAGCAAAGGTGGCGGGCCCACAGATACGCAGTATTTT. Translating gives CASSKGGGPTDTQYF.

V gene TRBV27 combines with J gene TRBJ2-1; 8 bases line up with TRBD1. CDR3 size: 14 residues. V gave up 6 bases and J gave up 7 bases; unmatched junction bases: 8. In germline, CDR1 is MNHEY, CDR2 SMNVEV (reference sequence). The CDR3 sequence: CASRTGQVLNEQFF. CDR3 nucleotides: TGTGCCAGCAGAACGGGACAGGTCCTTAATGAGCAGTTCTTC.